This TCR beta chain was identified during a study of cytomegalovirus exposure and HLA in healthy donors. The germline V gene encodes CDR1 SGHVS and CDR2 FQNEAQ. Trimming removed 5 bases at V and 7 bases at J, with 11 bases between. This CDR3 spans 13 amino acids. The study ran its PCR with 60 Vbeta and 13 Jbeta primers. Only in-frame clones appear in the TCRdb table, and some are missing; sequencing was by immunoSEQ multiplex PCR. The table lists approximately 93,000 clones, 65% of them singletons. The J gene is TRBJ1-4, the V gene TRBV7-8; D is unresolved. The sequencing input was PBMCs. The sequence derives from a boy aged 5-17 years in good health and CMV-seropositive. CDR3 sequence reads: CASSLVSLEKLFF. Written as DNA, the CDR3 is TGTGCCAGCAGCCTAGTGTCACTTGAAAAACTGTTTTTT.